This T cell receptor (beta chain) was profiled in a study of blood T cell repertoires in COVID-19. This CDR3 is 13 amino acids long. V shed 5 bases and J 4 bases; nucleotides not matched to a gene: 2. CDR1 and CDR2 (germline): SEHNR, FQNEAQ (reference sequence). This table comes from immunoSEQ multiplex PCR, and its TCRdb copy is limited to in-frame clones, with some not included. This sample has under 60,000 clones, with approximately 82% found just once. The V call is TRBV7-9, the J call TRBJ1-3; TRBD1 matches at 7 bases. Sequenced material: peripheral blood. The sequence was obtained from a human donor in a cohort sampled during active COVID-19. For the CDR3, the DNA is TGTGCCAGCAGCAGGGGACAGGGAAACACCATATATTTT. As protein: CASSRGQGNTIYF.